This TCR beta chain was documented in a study of cytomegalovirus exposure and HLA in healthy donors. Study-level findings and limits: Judged likely to be a sequencing artifact was a cluster of highly shared sequence variants.

Amplification used 60 Vbeta primers and 13 Jbeta primers. Some clones are missing from TCRdb's copy, which holds only in-frame ones; the method was immunoSEQ multiplex PCR. The sample has about 160,000 clones; less than 90% are singletons. Trimming removed 0 bases from V and 0 bases from J; junction bases left unmatched: 2. There are 18 residues in the CDR3. Germline CDR1 is SGHNT and CDR2 is YENEEA. As concerns this clone: The antigen is not known.

Sequencing was carried out using PBMCs. The rearrangement joins TRBV11-3 to TRBJ2-1; 13 bases are shared with TRBD2. The receptor's source is a male donor in good health and CMV-seropositive. The CDR3 nucleotides are TGTGCCAGCAGCTTAGACCGACTAGCGGGAGGCTCCTACAATGAGCAGTTCTTC. As protein: CASSLDRLAGGSYNEQFF.